Here is one T cell receptor beta chain with its context. Its antigen remains unknown. The data were obtained in a study of cytomegalovirus exposure and HLA in healthy donors. General study findings and limits: Most sequenced TCRs were rare (though some public TCRs occurred in many donors).

PCR employed 60 Vbeta and 13 Jbeta primers. Sequenced by immunoSEQ multiplex PCR; TCRdb stores in-frame clones only, minus some. The sample has roughly 150,000 clones; over 75% are singletons. Germline-derived CDR1 and CDR2 are MNHNS and SASEGT. This CDR3 contains 13 residues. The V gene lost 9 bases and the J gene lost 2 bases, with 11 bases spanning the gap. The sample was PBMCs. This sequence originates from a male donor in good health and CMV-seronegative. The chain recombines TRBV6-1 with TRBJ1-3, with a tentative D call TRBD1 (5 bases). This CDR3 is CASEKGTGNTIYF. In DNA form, the CDR3 reads TGTGCCAGTGAGAAGGGGACTGGAAACACCATATATTTT.